The next 21 T cell receptor beta chains were all read from a single sample in a study of blood T cell repertoires in COVID-19. Assay used: immunoSEQ multiplex PCR; TCRdb lists only in-frame clones, some missing. The sample includes about 200,000 clones, approximately 84% of them seen just once. The sequenced sample was PBMCs or T cells enriched from blood (not recorded which). These receptors were collected from a man between 35 and 55 years old who had recovered from COVID-19.

V and J are TRBV5-1 and TRBJ1-4, with no clear D. The CDR3 runs to 14 residues. From germline, CDR1 is SGHRS and CDR2 YFSETQ. V was pared by 2 bases and J by 7 bases, with 12 bases between. The CDR3 coding sequence is TGCGCCAGCAGCTTTGCAGGACGGGGTGAAAAACTGTTTTTT. Translating it yields CASSFAGRGEKLFF.

J is TRBJ1-5 and V is TRBV28; perhaps TRBD1 as D (6 bases). The CDR3 length is 14 residues. The ends were cut back, 7 bases at V and 0 bases at J, with 10 bases in the middle. Looked up from germline, CDR1 is MDHEN and CDR2 is SYDVKM. The CDR3 region is CASNGQYSNQPQHF. The CDR3 DNA reads TGTGCCAGCAATGGACAGTATAGCAATCAGCCCCAGCATTTT.

V and J are TRBV18 and TRBJ1-2; D is undetermined. The CDR3 has 14 amino acids. The V gene's germline CDR1 is KGHSH and CDR2 LQKENI. Trimming removed 0 bases from V and 4 bases from J, with 9 bases in between. The CDR3 reads CASSPPEGAYGYTF. The CDR3 bases are TGTGCCAGCTCACCACCCGAGGGAGCCTATGGCTACACCTTC. The entire variable domain, with the rest obtained from reference TRBV18 and TRBJ1-2, is as follows: NAGVMQNPRHLVRRRGQEARLRCSPMKGHSHVYWYRQLPEEGLKFMVYLQKENIIDESGMPKERFSAEFPKEGPSILRIQQVVRGDSAAYFCASSPPEGAYGYTFGSGTRLTVV.

The gene calls are TRBV18 and TRBJ2-1; the D is unclear. The CDR3 contains 12 residues. The V gene's germline CDR1 is KGHSH and CDR2 LQKENI. V was clipped by 0 bases and J by 8 bases, with 5 bases between them. The CDR3 region is CASSPPSDEQFF. In DNA form, the CDR3 reads TGTGCCAGCTCACCACCGTCCGATGAGCAGTTCTTC.

The V and J genes are TRBV28 and TRBJ1-5; TRBD1 aligns across 11 bases. Germline V gene sequence: CDR1 MDHEN, CDR2 SYDVKM. The CDR3 has 17 amino acids. Trimming cost V 6 bases and J 2 bases; bases outside gene matches: 9. The CDR3: CASRQDRGRFGNQPQHF. The CDR3 DNA follows: TGTGCCAGCAGACAGGACAGGGGGCGTTTCGGCAATCAGCCCCAGCATTTT.

CDR3 sequence reads: CASSHPTGHGISGNTIYF. In nucleotides, the CDR3 is TGCGCCAGCAGCCATCCGACAGGGCACGGGATCTCTGGAAACACCATATATTTT. The genes are TRBV4-1 and TRBJ1-3; 7 nucleotides align to TRBD1. The CDR3 consists of 18 residues. Germline CDR1 reads MGHRA; CDR2 reads YSYEKL. V lost 3 bases to trimming and J lost 0 bases; unmatched junction nucleotides: 11.

The rearrangement joins TRBV9 to TRBJ1-2; 8 nucleotides agree with TRBD1. The CDR3 has 13 amino acids. Germline loops: CDR1 SGDLS, CDR2 YYNGEE. Trimming cost V 3 bases and J 5 bases; bases outside gene matches: 3. CDR3 region: CASSERQGYGYTF. The CDR3 region has the DNA TGTGCCAGCAGCGAGAGACAGGGGTATGGCTACACCTTC.

The V and J genes are TRBV9 and TRBJ2-2; a possible D gene is TRBD1 (6 bases). V was clipped by 0 bases and J by 6 bases, with 15 bases between them. Germline V gives CDR1 SGDLS, CDR2 YYNGEE. The CDR3 is 16 amino acids. CDR3 loop: CASSVGAGVPPGELFF. The CDR3 DNA reads TGTGCCAGCAGCGTAGGGGCAGGGGTCCCCCCCGGGGAGCTGTTTTTT. The full variable domain, with the rest looked up from reference TRBV9 and TRBJ2-2, is DSGVTQTPKHLITATGQRVTLRCSPRSGDLSVYWYQQSLDQGLQFLIQYYNGEERAKGNILERFSAQQFPDLHSELNLSSLELGDSALYFCASSVGAGVPPGELFFGEGSRLTVL.

This chain links TRBV4-1 with TRBJ1-2; maybe TRBD1 (6 bases). This CDR3 has 19 amino acids. Trimming took 0 bases from V and 5 from J, leaving 25 bases between them. The V gene's germline CDR1 is MGHRA and CDR2 YSYEKL. The CDR3 reads CASSQESLIGQSQSYGYTF. The CDR3 bases are TGCGCCAGCAGCCAAGAATCCCTGATTGGACAGAGCCAGTCTTATGGCTACACCTTC.

This clone appeared a single time. The chain couples TRBV3-1 (or the pseudogene TRBV3-2) to TRBJ2-5; D may be TRBD2 (6 bases). V was shortened by 7 bases and J by 2 bases, with 11 bases between the two germline ends. This CDR3 contains 13 residues. Germline-derived CDR1 and CDR2 are LGHDT and YNNKEL (reference sequence). CDR3 nucleotides: TGTGCCAGCACCGTTAGCGGTCAAGAGACCCAGTACTTC. It encodes CASTVSGQETQYF.

The count of this clone is one. The rearrangement joins TRBV29-1 to TRBJ1-1; D call uncertain. Germline V lookup: CDR1 SQVTM, CDR2 ANQGSEA. This CDR3 spans 14 amino acids. V lost 7 bases to trimming and J lost 3 bases, with 18 bases between them. CDR3 sequence: CSALPHTGDTEAFF. The CDR3 DNA reads TGCAGCGCCCTGCCTCATACGGGTGACACTGAAGCTTTCTTT.

This clone was seen a few times. The CDR3 loop reads CASSLVEALHF. The CDR3, as DNA: TGTGCCAGCAGCTTAGTTGAGGCCCTCCACTTT. This chain joins TRBV7-9 and TRBJ1-6; D not certain. Looked up from germline, CDR1 is SEHNR and CDR2 is FQNEAQ (reference sequence). The CDR3 runs 11 residues. The germline V and J ends were trimmed by 1 base and 14 bases, with 6 bases remaining between them.

The chain joins TRBV9 to TRBJ2-5; the D is unclear. Germline assignment: CDR1 SGDLS and CDR2 YYNGEE. The CDR3 is 13 amino acids. V lost 0 bases and J 3 bases, leaving 6 bases between the germline ends. CDR3 amino acids: CASSVASKETQYF. The CDR3 DNA reads TGTGCCAGCAGCGTAGCGAGTAAAGAGACCCAGTACTTC.

The chain joins TRBV7-9 to TRBJ2-1, with D possibly matching TRBD2 (5 bases). V lost 1 base and J lost 4, with 14 bases in between. Germline V CDR1 and CDR2: SEHNR, FQNEAQ (reference sequence). CDR3 length equals 16 residues. The CDR3 reads CASSLGTGRGYNEQFF. CDR3 coding DNA: TGTGCCAGCAGCTTAGGGACGGGTCGGGGATACAATGAGCAGTTCTTC.

V is TRBV6-1 and J is TRBJ1-6; no definite D call. The CDR3 is 16 amino acids. Germline V lookup: CDR1 MNHNS, CDR2 SASEGT. The V end was cut by 1 base, the J end by 0 bases, with 7 bases between. The CDR3 DNA follows: TGTGCCAGCAGTGAAGATTGGCTCTCCTATAATTCACCCCTCCACTTT. It is translated as CASSEDWLSYNSPLHF.

The V and J genes are TRBV7-9 and TRBJ1-4; 10 bases match TRBD1. The germline V gene encodes CDR1 SEHNR and CDR2 FQNEAQ (reference sequence). This CDR3 contains 16 residues. The J segment lost 8 bases and the V segment lost 1 base, leaving 7 bases of the junction unmatched. CDR3: CASSLDSGQGGEKLFF. In DNA, the CDR3 is TGTGCCAGCAGCTTAGATTCCGGACAGGGGGGCGAAAAACTGTTTTTT.

This sequence joins TRBV19 and TRBJ1-4; D not resolved. Trimming shortened V by 3 bases and J by 5 bases, and 7 bases separated the two germline ends. The CDR3 is made up of 13 amino acids. Looked up from germline, CDR1 is LNHDA and CDR2 is SQIVND (reference sequence). The CDR3 spells CASSIRYNEKLFF. In nucleotides, the CDR3 is TGTGCCAGTAGTATCAGGTACAATGAAAAACTGTTTTTT.

The V and J genes are TRBV7-9 and TRBJ1-1; TRBD1 is a possible D gene (6 bases). The CDR3 is made up of 13 amino acids. CDR1 and CDR2 (germline): SEHNR, FQNEAQ (reference sequence). Trimming left V 5 bases short and J 8 bases short, with 15 bases between. The CDR3 is CASSVGAGGEAFF. The CDR3 DNA is TGTGCCAGCAGCGTAGGGGCGGGGGGCGAAGCTTTCTTT.

The chain carries TRBV19 and TRBJ1-1; D gene unclear. The CDR3 extends over 15 amino acids. Germline loops: CDR1 LNHDA, CDR2 SQIVND (reference sequence). Trimming stripped 2 bases from V and 4 bases from J, with 14 bases between. CDR3 protein: CASSISGSRGTEAFF. CDR3 nucleotide sequence: TGTGCCAGTAGTATATCAGGCAGCCGTGGCACTGAAGCTTTCTTT.

The genes are TRBV28 and TRBJ2-7; D unclear. V shed 3 bases and J shed 6 bases, with 12 bases lying between them. CDR3 length equals 13 residues. Germline V gene data show CDR1 as MDHEN and CDR2 as SYDVKM. CDR3 amino acids: CASSFTRSGEQYF. CDR3 sequence (DNA): TGTGCCAGCAGTTTTACCCGGTCTGGCGAGCAGTACTTC. The full variable domain, in which reference TRBV28 and TRBJ2-7 provide the parts outside the CDR3, is DVKVTQSSRYLVKRTGEKVFLECVQDMDHENMFWYRQDPGLGLRLIYFSYDVKMKEKGDIPEGYSVSREKKERFSLILESASTNQTSMYLCASSFTRSGEQYFGPGTRLTVT.

The V and J genes are TRBV11-2 and TRBJ1-6; D not certain. Per the germline V gene, CDR1 is SGHAT and CDR2 is FQNNGV. The CDR3 covers 17 residues. V gave up 6 bases and J gave up 0 bases, with 15 bases separating them. The CDR3 is CASSPDPSGSYNSPLHF. CDR3 nucleotides: TGTGCCAGCAGTCCTGATCCATCGGGCTCCTATAATTCACCCCTCCACTTT.